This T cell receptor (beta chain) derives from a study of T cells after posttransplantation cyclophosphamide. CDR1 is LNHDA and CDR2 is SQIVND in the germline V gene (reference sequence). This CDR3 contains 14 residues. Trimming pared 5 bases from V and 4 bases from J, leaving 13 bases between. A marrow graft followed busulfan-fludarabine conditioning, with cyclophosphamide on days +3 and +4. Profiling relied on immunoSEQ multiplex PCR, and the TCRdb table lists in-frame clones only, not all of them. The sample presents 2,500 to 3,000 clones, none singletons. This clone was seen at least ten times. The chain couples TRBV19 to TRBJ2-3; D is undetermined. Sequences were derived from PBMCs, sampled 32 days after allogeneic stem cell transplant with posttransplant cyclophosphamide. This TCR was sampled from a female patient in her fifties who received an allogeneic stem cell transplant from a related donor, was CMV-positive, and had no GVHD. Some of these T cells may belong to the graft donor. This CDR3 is CASSPSNGPDTQYF. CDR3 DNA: TGTGCCAGTAGTCCCAGTAATGGCCCAGATACGCAGTATTTT.